A single sample is the source of the 32 T cell receptor beta chains below, sequenced in a study of blood T cell repertoires in COVID-19. Repertoires were generated with immunoSEQ multiplex PCR, while TCRdb's copy carries only in-frame clones and drops some. The sample has 55,000 to 70,000 clones, approximately 85% seen once; the top ten hold about 40%. Sequencing was done on a sample of peripheral blood. Source of these receptors: a woman aged 60-75 years with COVID-19, enrolled during active disease.

V usage is TRBV9 and J usage is TRBJ2-1, with D possibly being TRBD1 (5 bases). Trimming removed 4 bases from V and 9 bases from J, with 14 bases in between. CDR3 size: 13 residues. Germline CDR1 SGDLS, CDR2 YYNGEE. This CDR3 is CASSLSGASEQFF. CDR3 DNA sequence: TGTGCCAGCAGCCTCAGTGGGGCTAGTGAGCAGTTCTTC.

The CDR3 nucleotides read TGTGCCTGGGCCACTGGGGGCACGAGGACAGATACGCAGTATTTT. Translation: CAWATGGTRTDTQYF. The V call is TRBV30, the J call TRBJ2-3, with TRBD1 as a possible D gene (6 bases). V gave up 5 bases and J gave up 3 bases, with 18 bases separating them. Germline loops: CDR1 GTSNPN, CDR2 SVGIG (reference sequence). The CDR3 consists of 15 residues.

This clone was picked up one time. The gene calls are TRBV20-1 and TRBJ2-1; TRBD2 agrees at 8 bases. V was pared by 3 bases and J by 7 bases, with 11 bases of the junction left unmatched. The CDR3 runs to 15 residues. The germline CDR1 and CDR2 sequences are DFQATT and SNEGSKA (reference sequence). CDR3 sequence: CSASYGLAPGNEQFF. CDR3 nucleotide sequence: TGCAGTGCTAGTTACGGACTAGCCCCGGGGAATGAGCAGTTCTTC.

The CDR3 region has the DNA TGTGCCAGCAGCTTCCAGACAGGGAACGAGCAGTACTTC. This sequence encodes CASSFQTGNEQYF. This sequence joins TRBV7-2 and TRBJ2-7; 7 nucleotides match TRBD1. V shed 3 bases, J shed 5 bases, and the junction held 4 bases outside the gene matches. Looked up from germline, CDR1 is SGHTA and CDR2 is FQGNSA. The CDR3 extends over 13 amino acids.

The J gene is TRBJ2-1, the V gene TRBV27, with D maybe TRBD2 (5 bases). The CDR3 runs 14 residues. Germline V gene sequence: CDR1 MNHEY, CDR2 SMNVEV (reference sequence). V shed 1 base and J shed 5 bases, with 9 bases lying between them. CDR3 amino acids: CASSLWRLHNEQFF. The CDR3 bases are TGTGCCAGCAGTTTATGGCGACTACACAATGAGCAGTTCTTC.

V and J are TRBV11-2 and TRBJ2-1, with a tentative D call TRBD1 (6 bases). CDR3 length equals 15 residues. CDR1 and CDR2 (germline): SGHAT, FQNNGV. V gave up 1 base and J gave up 3 bases, with 10 bases separating them. The CDR3 protein is CASSLAEGGYNEQFF. The CDR3 coding sequence is TGTGCCAGCAGCTTAGCGGAAGGGGGCTACAATGAGCAGTTCTTC.

The V call is TRBV27, the J call TRBJ1-1, with 9 bases aligning to TRBD1. V was clipped by 8 bases and J by 3 bases; unmatched bases: 7. The CDR3 loop spans 14 amino acids. The germline V gene encodes CDR1 MNHEY and CDR2 SMNVEV (reference sequence). CDR3: CASGLRDRDTEAFF. Written as DNA, the CDR3 is TGTGCCAGCGGCCTCCGGGACAGGGACACTGAAGCTTTCTTT.

The J gene is TRBJ1-3, the V gene TRBV4-1, with TRBD1 matching 8 bases. The junction had 9 bases not matched to a gene; V was cut back by 1 base and J by 4 bases. The CDR3 runs to 17 residues. CDR1 MGHRA and CDR2 YSYEKL come from the germline V gene. The CDR3 bases are TGCGCCAGCAGCCAAGGGACAGGGCTGCTCTCCGGAAACACCATATATTTT. Translation: CASSQGTGLLSGNTIYF.

The J gene is TRBJ1-2, the V gene TRBV12-3 or TRBV12-4; D perhaps matches TRBD1 (6 bases). The CDR3 sequence is 13 residues long. The germline V and J ends were trimmed by 5 bases and 6 bases, with 13 bases remaining between them. CDR3 sequence (DNA): TGTGCCAGCAGTCCCACAGGGTCCCATGGCTACACCTTC. Its translation is CASSPTGSHGYTF.

The V call is TRBV27, the J call TRBJ1-6, with 7 bases lining up with TRBD1. This CDR3 is built from 19 residues. CDR1 is MNHEY and CDR2 is SMNVEV in the germline V gene (reference sequence). J was trimmed by 7 bases and V by 2 bases; bases with no gene match: 17. CDR3 residues: CASSLIPGSLDRENSPLHF. CDR3 in DNA: TGTGCCAGCAGTTTAATCCCGGGGTCCCTCGACAGGGAAAATTCACCCCTCCACTTT.

The rearrangement joins TRBV18 to TRBJ2-7; 8 bases fit TRBD1. Trimming removed 4 bases from V and 3 bases from J; junction bases left unmatched: 5. There are 14 residues in the CDR3. In germline, CDR1 is KGHSH, CDR2 LQKENI. CDR3 in DNA: TGTGCCAGCTCACTGCGGACAGGGATCTACGAGCAGTACTTC. Translated: CASSLRTGIYEQYF. Supplemented by reference TRBV18 and TRBJ2-7, the full variable domain reads NAGVMQNPRHLVRRRGQEARLRCSPMKGHSHVYWYRQLPEEGLKFMVYLQKENIIDESGMPKERFSAEFPKEGPSILRIQQVVRGDSAAYFCASSLRTGIYEQYFGPGTRLTVT.

The V gene is TRBV7-9, the J gene TRBJ1-5, with 12 bases that match TRBD1. V was pared by 5 bases and J by 8 bases, with 10 bases of the junction left unmatched. Germline CDR1 and CDR2: SEHNR and FQNEAQ (reference sequence). There are 16 residues in the CDR3. The CDR3 spells CASSPGTGGLREPQHF. The CDR3 DNA sequence: TGTGCCAGCAGCCCAGGGACAGGGGGCCTCAGGGAGCCCCAGCATTTT.

The chain is built from TRBV7-9 and TRBJ1-5; tentative D call: TRBD1 (6 bases). The germline V gene encodes CDR1 SEHNR and CDR2 FQNEAQ (reference sequence). The CDR3 covers 15 residues. Trimming cost V 3 bases and J 9 bases, with 18 bases left between them. DNA of the CDR3: TGTGCCAGCAGCTTCAACAGGGCCCCCTTGGGGCCCCAGCATTTT. It encodes CASSFNRAPLGPQHF.

This clone was counted a few times. DNA of the CDR3: TGTGCCAGCTCAGCGACAGGGGTAAGGGATGAGCAGTTCTTC. Its protein is CASSATGVRDEQFF. This chain links TRBV18 with TRBJ2-1; 8 bases agree with TRBD1. Germline trimming cut 5 bases from V and 8 bases from J; bases unmatched to any gene: 8. This CDR3 has 14 residues. Germline-derived CDR1 and CDR2 are KGHSH and LQKENI.

The V and J genes are TRBV3-1 (or the pseudogene TRBV3-2) and TRBJ2-3, with 14 bases lining up with TRBD2. V lost 3 bases and J lost 6; bases outside the gene matches: 2. This CDR3 region has 15 residues. The germline gives CDR1 LGHDT, CDR2 YNNKEL (reference sequence). The CDR3 DNA reads TGTGCCAGCAGCCAGGGACTAGCGGGAGTGGATACGCAGTATTTT. It translates to CASSQGLAGVDTQYF.

V and J are TRBV7-2 and TRBJ1-4; 9 bases match TRBD1. Germline assignment: CDR1 SGHTA and CDR2 FQGNSA. Trimming at V came to 6 bases and at J to 5 bases, leaving 4 bases not matched to a gene. The CDR3 is made up of 14 amino acids. In DNA, the CDR3 is TGTGCCAGCAGTTCGGACAGGGGAAATGAAAAACTGTTTTTT. Translation: CASSSDRGNEKLFF.

The J gene is TRBJ1-4, the V gene TRBV7-9; no clear D gene. Deletions cut 4 bases from V and 13 bases from J, with 13 bases between. CDR1 is SEHNR and CDR2 is FQNEAQ in the germline V gene (reference sequence). The CDR3 sequence is 12 residues long. The CDR3: CASSSLEAGLFF. CDR3 nucleotides: TGTGCCAGCAGCTCCTTAGAGGCGGGACTGTTTTTT.

This chain uses TRBV7-9 with TRBJ2-2, with TRBD1 matching over 8 bases. CDR3 size: 15 residues. V shed 7 bases, J shed 6 bases, and the junction held 10 bases outside the gene matches. CDR1 and CDR2 (germline): SEHNR, FQNEAQ (reference sequence). The CDR3 coding sequence is TGTGCCAGCACCAGACAGGGGATGTTGGCCGGGGAGCTGTTTTTT. Translation: CASTRQGMLAGELFF.

The table lists this clone with a count of one. The chain recombines TRBV6-5 with TRBJ2-7, with 9 nucleotides matching TRBD1. The CDR3 extends over 14 amino acids. Trimming removed 2 bases from V and 2 bases from J; junction bases left unmatched: 1. The germline CDR1 and CDR2 sequences are MNHEY and SVGAGI. The CDR3 protein is CASSYGQGPYEQYF. CDR3 DNA sequence: TGTGCCAGCAGTTACGGACAGGGGCCCTACGAGCAGTACTTC.

This clone was recorded only once. The rearrangement links TRBV7-8 to TRBJ2-3, with 8 bases aligning to TRBD1. This CDR3 is built from 18 residues. V trimming: 2 bases; J trimming: 0 bases; junction bases outside the gene matches: 10. Germline V lookup: CDR1 SGHVS, CDR2 FQNEAQ. The CDR3 DNA sequence: TGTGCCAGCAGCTTACCGGGACAGGACATACACAGCACAGATACGCAGTATTTT. Protein sequence: CASSLPGQDIHSTDTQYF.

V usage is TRBV30 and J usage is TRBJ1-5; 10 bases match TRBD1. The germline V gene has CDR1 GTSNPN and CDR2 SVGIG (reference sequence). J lost 9 bases, V lost 1 base, and 9 bases had no gene match. This CDR3 spans 15 amino acids. The CDR3 protein is CAWSEPWTGGRPQHF. Here the CDR3 DNA reads TGTGCCTGGAGTGAGCCTTGGACAGGGGGAAGGCCCCAGCATTTT.

The rearrangement uses TRBV10-3 and TRBJ1-2, with 7 bases that match TRBD1. The CDR3 is 14 amino acids. The V and J ends lost 0 bases and 6 bases, in that order; junction bases with no gene match: 4. CDR1 is ENHRY and CDR2 is SYGVKD in the germline V gene. The CDR3 loop reads CAISESRQGDGYTF. The CDR3 nucleotides read TGTGCCATCAGTGAGTCGAGGCAGGGGGATGGCTACACCTTC.

J is TRBJ2-2 and V is TRBV27; a weak D match, TRBD2 (5 bases). The CDR3 has 15 amino acids. V shed 2 bases and J shed 7 bases, with 14 bases lying between them. Germline V lookup: CDR1 MNHEY, CDR2 SMNVEV (reference sequence). This chain's CDR3 is CASSLASGGRGELFF. DNA for the CDR3: TGTGCCAGCAGTTTAGCAAGCGGCGGTCGCGGGGAGCTGTTTTTT.

CDR3 nucleotide sequence: TGTGCCAGCAGCGTAGGTAGCGGGAATAGTAAAATTTACAATGAGCAGTTCTTC. It yields the protein CASSVGSGNSKIYNEQFF. The chain is built from TRBV9 and TRBJ2-1; 8 bases agree with TRBD2. After removal of 0 bases from V and 4 bases from J, the junction contained 12 bases not matched to a gene. CDR3 length equals 18 residues. CDR1 and CDR2 (germline): SGDLS, YYNGEE.

The V gene is TRBV6-5, the J gene TRBJ1-3; a weak D match, TRBD1 (5 bases). Trimming left V 4 bases short and J 3 bases short, with 10 bases between. Germline V lookup: CDR1 MNHEY, CDR2 SVGAGI. The CDR3 totals 14 residues. CDR3 loop: CASSSPGLGNTIYF. The CDR3 DNA is TGTGCCAGCAGTTCCCCGGGACTTGGAAACACCATATATTTT.

This chain joins TRBV3-1 (or the pseudogene TRBV3-2) and TRBJ2-7; 8 bases are a match to TRBD1. This CDR3 contains 15 residues. From germline, CDR1 is LGHDT and CDR2 YNNKEL (reference sequence). The V and J ends lost 1 base and 5 bases, in that order; junction bases with no gene match: 7. DNA of the CDR3: TGTGCCAGCAGCCAAGGGGGTCAGGGGGCCAACGAGCAGTACTTC. Its protein product is CASSQGGQGANEQYF.

V usage is TRBV2 and J usage is TRBJ2-5, with D possibly being TRBD1 (5 bases). From germline, CDR1 is SNHLY and CDR2 FYNNEI. The germline V and J ends were trimmed by 4 bases and 4 bases, with 16 bases remaining between them. The CDR3 is 15 amino acids. The CDR3 spells CASSGGLTPRETQYF. The DNA of the CDR3 is TGTGCCAGCAGTGGGGGCCTTACGCCGAGAGAGACCCAGTACTTC.

CDR3 amino acids: CASSDTGGGTDTQYF. The CDR3 DNA reads as TGTGCCAGCAGTGACACTGGCGGGGGTACAGATACGCAGTATTTT. The V call is TRBV25-1, the J call TRBJ2-3, with 7 bases lining up with TRBD2. The trim removed 3 bases at V and 3 bases at J, leaving 6 bases unmatched. The CDR3 is made up of 15 amino acids. Germline V lookup: CDR1 MGHDK, CDR2 SYGVNS.

J is TRBJ2-1 and V is TRBV29-1; D not certain. Germline assignment: CDR1 SQVTM and CDR2 ANQGSEA. V lost 0 bases and J lost 2, with 20 bases in between. This CDR3 is built from 18 residues. The chain's CDR3 is CSVEEGQPTKPPYNEQFF. For the CDR3, the DNA is TGCAGCGTTGAAGAAGGTCAGCCTACTAAACCCCCCTACAATGAGCAGTTCTTC.

CDR3 in amino acids: CASSQERTGDTGELFF. The CDR3, as DNA: TGCGCCAGCAGCCAAGAGAGAACAGGGGACACCGGGGAGCTGTTTTTT. The chain couples TRBV4-3 to TRBJ2-2; 7 nucleotides match TRBD1. The germline gives CDR1 LGHNA, CDR2 YSLEER. The CDR3 contains 16 residues. V dropped 0 bases and J dropped 3; count of bases not matched to a gene: 4.

V gene TRBV27 combines with J gene TRBJ1-5; no reliable D call. This CDR3 spans 14 amino acids. Looked up from germline, CDR1 is MNHEY and CDR2 is SMNVEV (reference sequence). Between the trimmed V and J ends, which lost 3 bases and 7 bases, there was a span of 13 bases. In nucleotides, the CDR3 is TGTGCCAGCAGTTTTTCTAAGTCGGGACAGCCCCAGCATTTT. Translated, it gives CASSFSKSGQPQHF.

V gene TRBV5-1 combines with J gene TRBJ1-1, with 7 bases identical to TRBD1. CDR3 length: 16 amino acids. Germline lookup yields CDR1 SGHRS and CDR2 YFSETQ. Germline trimming cut 4 bases from V and 1 base from J; bases unmatched to any gene: 10. The CDR3 spells CASSPGGGRANTEAFF. CDR3 nucleotide sequence: TGCGCCAGCAGCCCCGGAGGGGGCCGAGCGAACACTGAAGCTTTCTTT. Complete variable domain (other parts from reference TRBV5-1 and TRBJ1-1): KAGVTQTPRYLIKTRGQQVTLSCSPISGHRSVSWYQQTPGQGLQFLFEYFSETQRNKGNFPGRFSGRQFSNSRSEMNVSTLELGDSALYLCASSPGGGRANTEAFFGQGTRLTVV.